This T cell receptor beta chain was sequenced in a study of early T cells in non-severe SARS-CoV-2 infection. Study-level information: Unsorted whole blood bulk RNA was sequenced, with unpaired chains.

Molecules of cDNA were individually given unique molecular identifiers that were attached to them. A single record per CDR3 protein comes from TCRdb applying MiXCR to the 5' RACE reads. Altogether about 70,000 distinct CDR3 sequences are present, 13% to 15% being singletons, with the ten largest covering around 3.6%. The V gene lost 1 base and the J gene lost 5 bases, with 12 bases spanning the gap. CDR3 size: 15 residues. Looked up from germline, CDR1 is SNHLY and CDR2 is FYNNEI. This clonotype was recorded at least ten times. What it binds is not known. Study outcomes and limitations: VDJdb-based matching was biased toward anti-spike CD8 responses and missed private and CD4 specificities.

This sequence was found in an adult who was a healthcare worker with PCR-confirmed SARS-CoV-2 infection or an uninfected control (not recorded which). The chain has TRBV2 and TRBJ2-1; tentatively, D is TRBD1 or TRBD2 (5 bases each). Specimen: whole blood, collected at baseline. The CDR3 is CASSEGDVLNNEQFF. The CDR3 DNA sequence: TGTGCCAGCAGTGAAGGGGACGTTCTGAACAATGAGCAGTTCTTC.